This is a list of T cell receptor beta chains from one sample in a study of vaccination and CD4 T cells after COVID-19. Antigens of these TCRs are unknown. TCRdb re-called the PCR reads with MiXCR, one entry per CDR3 protein. The sample includes just over 20,000 distinct CDR3 sequences, 60% to 75% of them seen just once. Sequenced material: CD4+ T cells from blood, cultured in vitro. The receptors come from a human donor who had recovered from COVID-19. CDR3s include the opening cysteine and the closing phenylalanine or tryptophan. D genes are given only for firm matches. Part of the rows lack a size; the others show once, few, many or a class for expanded clones.

d_call j_call clone_size v_call cdr3_nt cdr3_aa
NA TRBJ1-5 NA TRBV28 TGTGCCAGCAGTTTTCGGGACGGCTATAGCAATCAGCCCCAGCATTTT CASSFRDGYSNQPQHF
NA TRBJ1-5 NA TRBV27 TGTGCCAGCAGTCCCCGATGGGGCAATCAGCCCCAGCATTTT CASSPRWGNQPQHF
NA TRBJ1-2 few TRBV7-2 TGTGCCAGCAGCTTTGACCGGACAGCTAACTATGGCTACACCTTC CASSFDRTANYGYTF
NA TRBJ2-2 NA TRBV12-3/TRBV12-4 TGTGCCAGCAGTACCTTTACGAACACCGGGGAGCTGTTTTTT CASSTFTNTGELFF
NA TRBJ1-4 NA TRBV4-3 TGCGCCAGCAGCCAAGCTCGGGGGTCAGGTGAAAAACTGTTTTTT CASSQARGSGEKLFF
NA TRBJ1-6 NA TRBV20-1 TGCAGTGCTGACCCGGGACAATCACCCCTCCACTTT CSADPGQSPLHF
TRBD1 TRBJ2-3 NA TRBV12-3/TRBV12-4 TGTGCCAGCAGTCGGGACAGGGGAAGCACAGATACGCAGTATTTT CASSRDRGSTDTQYF
NA TRBJ1-6 NA TRBV7-2 TGTGCCAGCAGCTTAAGGCCTTCACATGTGCCCTATAATTCACCCCTCCACTTT CASSLRPSHVPYNSPLHF
NA TRBJ2-7 NA TRBV7-2 TGTGCCAGCAGCTTAGCGGCAGGGAGGAGCCACGAGCAGTACTTC CASSLAAGRSHEQYF
NA TRBJ2-5 NA TRBV28 TGTGCCAGCAGTTTACATGGGGGAGTGGAGACCCAGTACTTC CASSLHGGVETQYF
TRBD1 TRBJ1-1 NA TRBV15 TGTGCCACCAGCGCTACTAGAGGGGGCATCGCTGAAGCTTTCTTT CATSATRGGIAEAFF
NA TRBJ1-5 NA TRBV11-2 TGTGCCAGCAGCCAGACAGATAGCAATCAGCCCCAGCATTTT CASSQTDSNQPQHF
NA TRBJ2-6 NA TRBV20-1 TGCAGTGCTAGAGATGGAGGATCTGGGGCCAACGTCCTGACTTTC CSARDGGSGANVLTF
TRBD1 TRBJ2-2 NA TRBV24-1 TGTGCCACCAGGGGGACAGGGGGCACCGGGGAGCTGTTTTTT CATRGTGGTGELFF
NA TRBJ1-6 NA TRBV23-1 TGCGCCAGCAGTCTCCCCGGGACCCCATATTCACCCCTCCACTTT CASSLPGTPYSPLHF
TRBD1 TRBJ1-2 few TRBV6-5 TGTGCCAGCAGTTACTCGAATCAGGCAGGGGGCGCCCGGGGTGGCTACACCTTC CASSYSNQAGGARGGYTF
NA TRBJ1-6 NA TRBV20-1 TGCAGTGCTATCCGGGGGCGATCTTATTCACCCCTCCACTTT CSAIRGRSYSPLHF
NA TRBJ2-5 NA TRBV15 TGTGCCACCAGCCTTTCGACAAACACTCAAGAGACCCAGTACTTC CATSLSTNTQETQYF
NA TRBJ1-2 NA TRBV6-4 TGTGCCAGCAGTGACACCCCTAACAGGCGCCCTCTGGGCTACACCTTC CASSDTPNRRPLGYTF
TRBD1 TRBJ1-2 NA TRBV6-2/TRBV6-3 TGTGCCAGCAGTTACCCGGACAGGAACTATGGCTACACCTTC CASSYPDRNYGYTF
TRBD1 TRBJ2-7 NA TRBV11-3 TGTGCCAGCAGCCCAGACGGACAGGAGACCTACGAGCAGTACTTC CASSPDGQETYEQYF
NA TRBJ1-3 NA TRBV7-2 TGTGCCAGCAGCCGGACAGAGCTCGAAAACACCATATATTTT CASSRTELENTIYF
NA TRBJ2-2 NA TRBV20-1 TGCAGTGCTAGAGATACGTTGTGGGGCGCGGGCACCGGGGAGCTGTTTTTT CSARDTLWGAGTGELFF
NA TRBJ1-2 few TRBV6-2/TRBV6-3 TGTGCCAGCAGTTACGGACAGTCATCTGTCTATGGCTACACCTTC CASSYGQSSVYGYTF
NA TRBJ1-5 NA TRBV6-5 TGTGCCAGCAGTTACCGGGGCACCGGGGGCAATCAGCCCCAGCATTTT CASSYRGTGGNQPQHF
TRBD1 TRBJ2-2 few TRBV5-4 TGTGCCAGCAGCCGGACCGGACAGGGGGCCGGGGAGCTGTTTTTT CASSRTGQGAGELFF
NA TRBJ1-2 few TRBV20-1 TGCAGTCATCACGGGACACCACCTAACTATGGCTACACCTTC CSHHGTPPNYGYTF
NA TRBJ1-5 NA TRBV19 TGTGCCAGTAGTACAGGGTTCGCACTTAATCAGCCCCAGCATTTT CASSTGFALNQPQHF
TRBD1 TRBJ1-5 few TRBV7-9 TGTGCCAGCAGACCGACAGGGGATCAGCCCCAGCATTTT CASRPTGDQPQHF
NA TRBJ1-5 NA TRBV28 TGTGCCAGCAGTTGGGGCCTAAATCAGCCCCAGCATTTT CASSWGLNQPQHF
TRBD1 TRBJ1-6 NA TRBV19 TGTGCCAGTAGTATACAGGGGGCGTCAGGTTCACCCCTCCACTTT CASSIQGASGSPLHF
TRBD1 TRBJ2-2 NA TRBV6-1 TGTGCCAGTTTACCCGGACAGGGTAGGACCGGGGAGCTGTTTTTT CASLPGQGRTGELFF
NA TRBJ2-3 once TRBV7-2 TGTGCCAGCAGCTTAGTTTCGGGAGTTAGCACAGATACGCAGTATTTT CASSLVSGVSTDTQYF
NA TRBJ2-5 NA TRBV7-2 TGTGCCAGCAGCTTAGTAGCTCAAGAGACCCAGTACTTC CASSLVAQETQYF
TRBD2 TRBJ2-3 once TRBV24-1 TGTGCCACCAGTGAGCCCACTAGCGGCACAGATACGCAGTATTTT CATSEPTSGTDTQYF
NA TRBJ1-5 once TRBV6-2/TRBV6-3 TGTGCCAGCAGTTACACTCAGTGGTACAGGCAGCCCCAGCATTTT CASSYTQWYRQPQHF
TRBD2 TRBJ2-2 NA TRBV2 TGTGCCAGCCACGGACTAGCGGGAACCGGGGAGCTGTTTTTT CASHGLAGTGELFF
TRBD2 TRBJ2-7 NA TRBV7-2 TGTGCCAGCAGCTTATGGGGCGGGAGGGCGGGGGAGCAGTACTTC CASSLWGGRAGEQYF
NA TRBJ1-5 NA TRBV7-2 TGTGCCAGCAGCACCTACTATAATCAGCCCCAGCATTTT CASSTYYNQPQHF
NA TRBJ1-2 NA TRBV12-3/TRBV12-4 TGTGCCAGCAGTTTCGCCGGGTATGGCTACACCTTC CASSFAGYGYTF